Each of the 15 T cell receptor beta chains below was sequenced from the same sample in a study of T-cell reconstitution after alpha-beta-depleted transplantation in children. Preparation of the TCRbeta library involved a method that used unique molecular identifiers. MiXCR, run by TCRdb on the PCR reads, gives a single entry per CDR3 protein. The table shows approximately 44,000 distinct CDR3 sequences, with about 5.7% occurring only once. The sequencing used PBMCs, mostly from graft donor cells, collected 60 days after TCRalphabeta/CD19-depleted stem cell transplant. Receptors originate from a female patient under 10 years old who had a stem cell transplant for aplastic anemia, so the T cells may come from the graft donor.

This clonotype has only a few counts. The CDR3 DNA follows: TGCGCCAGCAGCTTGGGACAGGGGAACACCGGGGAGCTGTTTTTT. Protein sequence: CASSLGQGNTGELFF. The chain is built from TRBV5-1 and TRBJ2-2, with 7 bases matching TRBD1. The J segment lost 1 base and the V segment lost 0 bases, leaving 0 bases of the junction unmatched. There are 15 residues in the CDR3. Germline CDR1 and CDR2: SGHRS and YFSETQ.

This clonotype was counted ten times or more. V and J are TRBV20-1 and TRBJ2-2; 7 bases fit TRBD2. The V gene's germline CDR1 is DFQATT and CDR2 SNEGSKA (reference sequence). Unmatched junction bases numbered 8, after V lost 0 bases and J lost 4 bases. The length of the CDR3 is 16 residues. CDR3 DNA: TGCAGTGCTAGAGATCGCAGCGGGATCGTCACCGGGGAGCTGTTTTTT. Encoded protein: CSARDRSGIVTGELFF.

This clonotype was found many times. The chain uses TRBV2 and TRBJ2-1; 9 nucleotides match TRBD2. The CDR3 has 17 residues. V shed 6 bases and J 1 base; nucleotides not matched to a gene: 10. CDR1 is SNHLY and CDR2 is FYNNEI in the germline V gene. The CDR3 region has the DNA TGTGCCAGCAGGAATAGCGGGAGCGTGTGGTCCTACAATGAGCAGTTCTTC. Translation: CASRNSGSVWSYNEQFF.

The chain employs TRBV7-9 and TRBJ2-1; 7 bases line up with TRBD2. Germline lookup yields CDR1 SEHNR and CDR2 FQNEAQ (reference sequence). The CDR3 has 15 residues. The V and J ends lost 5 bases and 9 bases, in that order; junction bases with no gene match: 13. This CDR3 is CASSPVPRGGGEQFF. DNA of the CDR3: TGTGCCAGCAGCCCAGTCCCACGTGGGGGGGGTGAGCAGTTCTTC.

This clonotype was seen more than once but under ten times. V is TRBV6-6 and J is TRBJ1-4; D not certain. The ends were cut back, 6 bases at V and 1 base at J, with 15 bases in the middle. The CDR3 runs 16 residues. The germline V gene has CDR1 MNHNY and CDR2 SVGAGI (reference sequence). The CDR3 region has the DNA TGTGCCAGCAGACGAGGAGTGCCCGGAACTAATGAAAAACTGTTTTTT. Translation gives CASRRGVPGTNEKLFF.

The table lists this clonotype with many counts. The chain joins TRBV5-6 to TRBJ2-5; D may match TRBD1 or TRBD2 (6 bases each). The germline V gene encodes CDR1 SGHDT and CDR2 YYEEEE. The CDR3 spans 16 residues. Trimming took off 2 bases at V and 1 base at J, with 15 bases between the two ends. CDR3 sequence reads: CASSFYRVGGQETQYF. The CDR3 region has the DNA TGTGCCAGCAGCTTTTACAGGGTGGGAGGCCAAGAGACCCAGTACTTC.

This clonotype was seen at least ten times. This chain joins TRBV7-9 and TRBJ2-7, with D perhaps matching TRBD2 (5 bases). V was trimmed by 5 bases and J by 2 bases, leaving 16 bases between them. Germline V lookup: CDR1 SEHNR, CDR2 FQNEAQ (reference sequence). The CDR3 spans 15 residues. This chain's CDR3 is CASSPWTGEPYEQYF. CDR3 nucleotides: TGTGCCAGCAGCCCATGGACTGGAGAGCCCTACGAGCAGTACTTC.

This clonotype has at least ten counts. The CDR3 is CASSLTSGGPYTGELFF. CDR3 DNA sequence: TGTGCCAGCAGCCTGACTAGCGGGGGACCTTACACCGGGGAGCTGTTTTTT. V usage is TRBV7-8 and J usage is TRBJ2-2, with 12 bases that match TRBD2. With 5 bases clipped from V and 3 bases from J, the junction kept 7 bases outside the gene matches. The CDR3 sequence is 17 residues long. CDR1 SGHVS and CDR2 FQNEAQ come from the germline V gene.

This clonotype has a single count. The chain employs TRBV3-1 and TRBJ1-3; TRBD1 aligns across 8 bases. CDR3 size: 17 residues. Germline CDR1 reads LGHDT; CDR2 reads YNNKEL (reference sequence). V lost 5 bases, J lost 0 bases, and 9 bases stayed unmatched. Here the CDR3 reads CASSTRTGIFSGNTIYF. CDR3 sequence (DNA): TGTGCCAGCAGCACACGGACAGGGATCTTCTCTGGAAACACCATATATTTT.

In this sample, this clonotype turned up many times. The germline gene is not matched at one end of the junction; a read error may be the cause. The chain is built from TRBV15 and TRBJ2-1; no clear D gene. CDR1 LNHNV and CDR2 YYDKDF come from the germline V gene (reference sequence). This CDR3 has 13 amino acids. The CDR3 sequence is CATSRQPMGLTLF. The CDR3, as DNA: TGTGCCACCAGCAGGCAGCCGATGGGCCTTACGCTCTTC.

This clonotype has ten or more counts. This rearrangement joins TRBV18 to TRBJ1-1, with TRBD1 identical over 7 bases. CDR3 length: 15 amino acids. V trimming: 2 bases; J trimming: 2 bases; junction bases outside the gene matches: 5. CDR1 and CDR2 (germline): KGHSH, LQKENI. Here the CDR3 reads CASSPRQGRNTEAFF. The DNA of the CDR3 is TGTGCCAGCTCACCAAGACAGGGAAGAAACACTGAAGCTTTCTTT.

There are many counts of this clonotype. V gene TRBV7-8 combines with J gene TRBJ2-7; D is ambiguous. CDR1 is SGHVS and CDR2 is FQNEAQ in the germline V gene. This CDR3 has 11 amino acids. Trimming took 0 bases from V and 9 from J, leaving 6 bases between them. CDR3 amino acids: CASSLATLQYV. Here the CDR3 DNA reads TGTGCCAGCAGCTTAGCGACTCTGCAGTACGTC.

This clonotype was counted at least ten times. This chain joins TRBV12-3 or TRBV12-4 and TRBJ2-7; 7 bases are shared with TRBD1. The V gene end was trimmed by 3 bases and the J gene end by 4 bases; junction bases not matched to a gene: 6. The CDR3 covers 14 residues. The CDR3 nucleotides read TGTGCCAGCAGTTTTACAGGGGTTGGGTACGAGCAGTACTTC. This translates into CASSFTGVGYEQYF.

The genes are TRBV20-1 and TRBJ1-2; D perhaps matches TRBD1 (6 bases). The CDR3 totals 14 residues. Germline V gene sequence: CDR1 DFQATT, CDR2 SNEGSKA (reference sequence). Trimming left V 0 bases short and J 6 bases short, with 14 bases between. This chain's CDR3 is CSARDFGGGNGYTF. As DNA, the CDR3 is TGCAGTGCTAGAGATTTCGGGGGCGGCAATGGCTACACCTTC.

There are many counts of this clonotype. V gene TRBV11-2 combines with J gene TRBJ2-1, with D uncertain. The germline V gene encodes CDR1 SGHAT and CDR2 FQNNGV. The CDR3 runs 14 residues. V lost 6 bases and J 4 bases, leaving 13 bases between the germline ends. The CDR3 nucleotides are TGTGCCAGCAGGCCTGACTTGAATTACAATGAGCAGTTCTTC. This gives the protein CASRPDLNYNEQFF.